This passage covers 28 T cell receptor beta chains from one sample sequenced in a study of T cell changes during pregnancy in multiple sclerosis. TCRdb's copy holds only in-frame clones and misses some; the assay was immunoSEQ multiplex PCR. The table includes about 130,000 clones, 95% to 98% detected once. Sequenced material: peripheral blood, taken after pregnancy. These receptors were taken from a female donor with multiple sclerosis, enrolled in a pregnancy study.

This chain joins TRBV28 and TRBJ2-1; 10 positions match TRBD2. Germline CDR1 is MDHEN and CDR2 is SYDVKM. There are 14 residues in the CDR3. J was trimmed by 3 bases and V by 10 bases; bases with no gene match: 6. DNA for the CDR3: TGTGCCACCAATGTAGCGGGAGGCTACAATGAGCAGTTCTTC. Translating it yields CATNVAGGYNEQFF.

V gene TRBV7-2 combines with J gene TRBJ2-7; TRBD2 might be the D (6 bases). Trimming took 0 bases from V and 3 from J, leaving 9 bases between them. Germline CDR1 reads SGHTA; CDR2 reads FQGNSA. This CDR3 is built from 14 residues. The CDR3 sequence: CASSLAGGGYEQYF. The CDR3 DNA sequence: TGTGCCAGCAGCTTAGCGGGAGGAGGCTACGAGCAGTACTTC.

V gene TRBV28 combines with J gene TRBJ2-7; TRBD2 aligns across 11 bases. CDR1 is MDHEN and CDR2 is SYDVKM in the germline V gene. The CDR3 runs 15 residues. The V gene end was trimmed by 5 bases and the J gene end by 6 bases; junction bases not matched to a gene: 9. The CDR3 region is CASSRRLAGSLEQYF. The CDR3, as DNA: TGTGCCAGCAGTCGACGACTAGCGGGATCTCTCGAGCAGTACTTC. Full variable domain (rest looked up from reference TRBV28 and TRBJ2-7): DVKVTQSSRYLVKRTGEKVFLECVQDMDHENMFWYRQDPGLGLRLIYFSYDVKMKEKGDIPEGYSVSREKKERFSLILESASTNQTSMYLCASSRRLAGSLEQYFGPGTRLTVT.

This chain uses TRBV11-2 with TRBJ2-7, with 12 bases lining up with TRBD2. Germline-derived CDR1 and CDR2 are SGHAT and FQNNGV. The J segment lost 4 bases and the V segment lost 4 bases, leaving 5 bases of the junction unmatched. This CDR3 region has 15 residues. CDR3 region: CASSSGLAGLYEQYF. CDR3 nucleotides: TGTGCCAGCAGCTCAGGACTAGCGGGGTTATACGAGCAGTACTTC. Filled out from reference TRBV11-2 and TRBJ2-7, the complete variable domain reads EAGVAQSPRYKIIEKRQSVAFWCNPISGHATLYWYQQILGQGPKLLIQFQNNGVVDDSQLPKDRFSAERLKGVDSTLKIQPAKLEDSAVYLCASSSGLAGLYEQYFGPGTRLTVT.

The rearrangement links TRBV9 to TRBJ2-7, with 7 nucleotides matching TRBD1. Looked up from germline, CDR1 is SGDLS and CDR2 is YYNGEE. V lost 4 bases, J lost 2 bases, and 3 bases stayed unmatched. The CDR3 is 13 residues long. The CDR3 sequence: CASSRGLTYEQYF. The CDR3 DNA is TGTGCCAGCAGCAGGGGGCTCACCTACGAGCAGTACTTC.

This clone was counted a few times. The J gene is TRBJ1-1, the V gene TRBV28, with TRBD1 identical over 9 bases. The CDR3 has 13 residues. J lost 5 bases, V lost 6 bases, and 4 bases had no gene match. The germline V gene encodes CDR1 MDHEN and CDR2 SYDVKM. Written as DNA, the CDR3 is TGTGCCAGCAGCCACAGGGGGCTGACTGAAGCTTTCTTT. This codes for CASSHRGLTEAFF.

The V gene is TRBV13, the J gene TRBJ2-3, with 14 positions matching TRBD2. Germline loops: CDR1 PRHDT, CDR2 FYEKMQ (reference sequence). The CDR3 is made up of 16 amino acids. V was pared by 3 bases and J by 6 bases, with 5 bases of the junction left unmatched. In DNA form, the CDR3 reads TGTGCCAGCAGCTTGACTAGCGGGAGGGCCACGGATACGCAGTATTTT. Translation gives CASSLTSGRATDTQYF.

This clone has a single count. J is TRBJ1-1 and V is TRBV5-5, with D uncertain. Trimming cost V 0 bases and J 4 bases, with 4 bases left between them. The CDR3 consists of 12 residues. The germline gives CDR1 SGHKS, CDR2 YYEKEE (reference sequence). This CDR3 reads CASSLVLTEAFF. CDR3 coding DNA: TGTGCCAGCAGCTTGGTACTCACTGAAGCTTTCTTT. Variable domain in full (rest from reference TRBV5-5 and TRBJ1-1): DAGVTQSPTHLIKTRGQQVTLRCSPISGHKSVSWYQQVLGQGPQFIFQYYEKEERGRGNFPDRFSARQFPNYSSELNVNALLLGDSALYLCASSLVLTEAFFGQGTRLTVV.

This clone appeared once. The chain uses TRBV11-1 and TRBJ2-1, with 15 bases lining up with TRBD2. V was clipped by 6 bases and J by 8 bases; unmatched bases: 5. CDR1 and CDR2 from the germline V gene are SGHAT and FQDESV (reference sequence). The CDR3 is made up of 15 amino acids. CDR3 loop: CASSSGTSGRYEQFF. In nucleotides, the CDR3 is TGTGCCAGCAGTTCCGGGACTAGCGGGAGGTATGAGCAGTTCTTC.

The chain employs TRBV19 and TRBJ1-5; tentative D call: TRBD1 (5 bases). Trimming pared 5 bases from V and 6 bases from J, leaving 11 bases between. Germline CDR1 is LNHDA and CDR2 is SQIVND (reference sequence). This CDR3 has 13 residues. The DNA for the CDR3 is TGTGCCAGTAGTTCCCAGGGACTTCAGCCCCAGCATTTT. Translated: CASSSQGLQPQHF.

Written as DNA, the CDR3 is TGCGCCAGCAGCTCCGGGGACAGCGTTAATGAAAAACTGTTTTTT. Translation gives CASSSGDSVNEKLFF. This chain joins TRBV5-1 and TRBJ1-4; 7 nucleotides line up with TRBD1. Germline CDR1 reads SGHRS; CDR2 reads YFSETQ. The CDR3 is 15 amino acids. V gave up 3 bases and J gave up 4 bases; unmatched junction bases: 6.

This chain uses TRBV10-3 with TRBJ2-1; TRBD2 matches 11 bases. CDR1 is ENHRY, CDR2 SYGVKD, per germline. V lost 2 bases and J lost 8; bases outside the gene matches: 8. The CDR3 runs to 16 residues. CDR3 in DNA: TGTGCCATCAGTGAGCCACCACTAGCGGGAGAATATGAGCAGTTCTTC. This codes for CAISEPPLAGEYEQFF.

This rearrangement joins TRBV19 to TRBJ2-1, with 11 positions matching TRBD1. The length of the CDR3 is 18 residues. With 5 bases clipped from V and 3 bases from J, the junction kept 12 bases outside the gene matches. Germline values: CDR1 LNHDA, CDR2 SQIVND (reference sequence). The CDR3 DNA sequence: TGTGCCAGTAGTGAGTTTGGGCGGACAGGGGGCCTCTACAATGAGCAGTTCTTC. Translation: CASSEFGRTGGLYNEQFF.

The V call is TRBV6-5, the J call TRBJ2-7, with TRBD1 matching 10 bases. The CDR3 extends over 14 amino acids. Germline lookup yields CDR1 MNHEY and CDR2 SVGAGI. The trim removed 2 bases at V and 7 bases at J, leaving 5 bases unmatched. The CDR3 here is CASSYRQGAGEQYF. DNA of the CDR3: TGTGCCAGCAGTTACCGACAGGGGGCTGGAGAGCAGTACTTC.

The chain links TRBV5-4 to TRBJ2-7; D possibly corresponds to TRBD1 (5 bases). Germline CDR1 is SGHNT and CDR2 is YYREEE (reference sequence). There are 15 residues in the CDR3. V lost 4 bases and J 0 bases, leaving 14 bases between the germline ends. CDR3 protein: CASSLFGRVSYEQYF. The CDR3 DNA follows: TGTGCCAGCAGCCTCTTTGGCAGGGTCTCCTACGAGCAGTACTTC.

This clone was seen a single time. This chain connects TRBV16 to TRBJ1-1, with TRBD1 matching 8 bases. CDR1 and CDR2 (germline): KGHSY, FQNENV. The CDR3 runs to 17 residues. The V gene end was trimmed by 1 base and the J gene end by 2 bases; junction bases not matched to a gene: 9. CDR3 coding DNA: TGTGCCAGCAGCCAATATCCCGGACAGGGAAGAAACACTGAAGCTTTCTTT. It is translated as CASSQYPGQGRNTEAFF.

This sequence joins TRBV30 and TRBJ1-5; TRBD1 aligns across 9 bases. Germline-derived CDR1 and CDR2 are GTSNPN and SVGIG (reference sequence). The CDR3 sequence is 17 residues long. The V gene end was trimmed by 2 bases and the J gene end by 0 bases; junction bases not matched to a gene: 8. As DNA, the CDR3 is TGTGCCTGGAGTTCGGACAGGGGACCTTATAGCAATCAGCCCCAGCATTTT. It yields the protein CAWSSDRGPYSNQPQHF.

The chain recombines TRBV18 with TRBJ2-1; no clear D. The V gene's germline CDR1 is KGHSH and CDR2 LQKENI. The CDR3 runs 15 residues. Deletions cut 2 bases from V and 3 bases from J, with 11 bases between. The CDR3 bases are TGTGCCAGCTCACCAAAAAATCCATTCTACAATGAGCAGTTCTTC. It is translated as CASSPKNPFYNEQFF.

The chain couples TRBV10-3 to TRBJ2-7; D is unresolved. CDR1 is ENHRY, CDR2 SYGVKD, per germline. V was cut by 1 base and J by 7 bases, with 5 bases left in between. The CDR3 runs to 11 residues. CDR3 DNA sequence: TGTGCCATCAGTGAGTTGCAGGAGCAGTACTTC. It codes for CAISELQEQYF.

The chain has TRBV19 and TRBJ2-7; the D gene is possibly TRBD1 (5 bases). The V end was cut by 4 bases, the J end by 1 base, with 8 bases between. Germline values: CDR1 LNHDA, CDR2 SQIVND (reference sequence). The length of the CDR3 is 13 residues. As DNA, the CDR3 is TGTGCCAGTAGTAGTCGACAGTCCTACGAGCAGTACTTC. It specifies CASSSRQSYEQYF.

This chain links TRBV7-6 with TRBJ1-5; TRBD1 matches 9 bases. Germline values: CDR1 SGHVS, CDR2 FNYEAQ. With 5 bases clipped from V and 7 bases from J, the junction kept 9 bases outside the gene matches. This CDR3 region has 15 residues. The CDR3 spells CASSPTGGAGQPQHF. The CDR3 coding sequence is TGTGCCAGCAGCCCCACAGGGGGCGCTGGGCAGCCCCAGCATTTT.

This clone has only one observation. The CDR3 nucleotides are TGTGCCAGCAGTTTTAGCGGGATCCGCTCCTACAATGAGCAGTTCTTC. Translating it yields CASSFSGIRSYNEQFF. V and J are TRBV6-5 and TRBJ2-1, with 8 bases aligning to TRBD2. This CDR3 region has 16 residues. The J segment lost 0 bases and the V segment lost 4 bases, leaving 5 bases of the junction unmatched. Germline V gene sequence: CDR1 MNHEY, CDR2 SVGAGI.

J is TRBJ1-1 and V is TRBV7-9; no clear D gene. Trimming shortened V by 3 bases and J by 1 base, and 6 bases separated the two germline ends. Germline V gives CDR1 SEHNR, CDR2 FQNEAQ (reference sequence). The CDR3 contains 13 residues. In DNA, the CDR3 is TGTGCCAGCAGCTTGGGCAAGAACACTGAAGCTTTCTTT. Encoded protein: CASSLGKNTEAFF. The variable domain in full, completed from reference TRBV7-9 and TRBJ1-1, reads DTGVSQNPRHKITKRGQNVTFRCDPISEHNRLYWYRQTLGQGPEFLTYFQNEAQLEKSRLLSDRFSAERPKGSFSTLEIQRTEQGDSAMYLCASSLGKNTEAFFGQGTRLTVV.

This chain joins TRBV6-5 and TRBJ2-2; D is uncertain. Germline CDR1 MNHEY, CDR2 SVGAGI. Deletions cut 10 bases from V and 0 bases from J, with 9 bases between. CDR3 length: 13 amino acids. CDR3 DNA: TGTGCCACCTCACGGGCGAACACCGGGGAGCTGTTTTTT. Translation gives CATSRANTGELFF.

The chain joins TRBV9 to TRBJ2-3, with 7 bases identical to TRBD2. Looked up from germline, CDR1 is SGDLS and CDR2 is YYNGEE. CDR3 length: 16 amino acids. The ends lost 4 bases at V and 6 bases at J; junction bases unmatched: 14. Written as DNA, the CDR3 is TGTGCCAGCAGCCCCCTGGCGGGAGCCACGGGGGATACGCAGTATTTT. Translation gives CASSPLAGATGDTQYF.

V and J are TRBV5-4 and TRBJ2-7; 9 bases map to TRBD2. Germline V gene data show CDR1 as SGHNT and CDR2 as YYREEE (reference sequence). The length of the CDR3 is 14 residues. With 6 bases clipped from V and 0 bases from J, the junction kept 4 bases outside the gene matches. The CDR3 region is CASNLAGNSYEQYF. The CDR3 nucleotides are TGTGCCAGCAACCTAGCGGGGAACTCCTACGAGCAGTACTTC.

The CDR3 nucleotides are TGTGCCAGCAGCTGGGGGACAGGGGGATACACTGAAGCTTTCTTT. Encoded protein: CASSWGTGGYTEAFF. The genes are TRBV5-6 and TRBJ1-1, with TRBD1 matching 11 bases. The ends lost 3 bases at V and 3 bases at J; junction bases unmatched: 4. This CDR3 has 15 amino acids. The germline CDR1 and CDR2 sequences are SGHDT and YYEEEE.

This sequence joins TRBV19 and TRBJ1-1; D possibly corresponds to TRBD1 (5 bases). The CDR3 has 15 amino acids. Germline values: CDR1 LNHDA, CDR2 SQIVND (reference sequence). With 5 bases removed from V and 0 bases from J, the gap between germline ends came to 13 bases. CDR3: CASSLPGGLNTEAFF. The CDR3 DNA follows: TGTGCCAGTAGTCTCCCGGGGGGTCTGAACACTGAAGCTTTCTTT.